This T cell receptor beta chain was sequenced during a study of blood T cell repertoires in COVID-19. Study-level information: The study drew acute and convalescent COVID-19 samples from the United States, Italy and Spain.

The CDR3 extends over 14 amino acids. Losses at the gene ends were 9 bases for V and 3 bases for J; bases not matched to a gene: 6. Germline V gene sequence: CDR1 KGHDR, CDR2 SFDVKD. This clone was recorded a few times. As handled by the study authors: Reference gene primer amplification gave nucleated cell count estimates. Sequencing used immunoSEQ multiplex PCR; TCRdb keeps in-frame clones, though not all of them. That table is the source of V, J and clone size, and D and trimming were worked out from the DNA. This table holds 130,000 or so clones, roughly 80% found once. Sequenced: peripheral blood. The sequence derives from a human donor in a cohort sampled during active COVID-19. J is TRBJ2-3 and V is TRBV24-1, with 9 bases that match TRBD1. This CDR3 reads CATAMTGGTDTQYF. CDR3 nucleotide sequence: TGTGCCACCGCCATGACAGGGGGAACAGATACGCAGTATTTT.